The TCR beta chain described here comes from a study of blood T cell repertoires in COVID-19. Overall study context: Sites across the United States, Italy and Spain contributed samples from acute and convalescent COVID-19.

Original handling: Estimation of nucleated cell counts relied on the amplification of reference gene primers. TCRdb's table, derived via immunoSEQ multiplex PCR, lists solely in-frame clones and lacks some. The D gene and trimming were derived from the DNA, and the V and J assignments and clone size from that table. This table holds tens of thousands of clones, about 70% found once. CDR1 and CDR2 (germline): SEHNR, FQNEAQ (reference sequence). V gave up 6 bases and J gave up 2 bases; unmatched junction bases: 6. The CDR3 length is 15 residues. Source material: peripheral blood. The rearrangement uses TRBV7-9 and TRBJ1-2; 10 bases fit TRBD1. The sequence was obtained from a woman of 80 years or more with active or convalescent COVID-19. As DNA, the CDR3 is TGTGCCAGCAGAGGGGACAGGGGAAAGAACTATGGCTACACCTTC. It encodes CASRGDRGKNYGYTF. The variable domain in full, completed from reference TRBV7-9 and TRBJ1-2, reads DTGVSQNPRHKITKRGQNVTFRCDPISEHNRLYWYRQTLGQGPEFLTYFQNEAQLEKSRLLSDRFSAERPKGSFSTLEIQRTEQGDSAMYLCASRGDRGKNYGYTFGSGTRLTVV.